This is a list of T cell receptor beta chains from one sample in a study of post-analysis software for immune sequencing data. Each CDR3 protein is one row after TCRdb ran MiXCR on the PCR reads. The repertoire has 350,000 to 450,000 distinct CDR3 sequences, 39% of them found once; the top ten carry around 8%. What was sequenced was blood. These receptors all come from a girl aged 2-15 years with multiple sclerosis. Both conserved end residues are part of each CDR3. D genes are given only for firm matches. Clone size, where shown, is once, few, many, or a class for clones that have expanded.

J gene	V gene	clone size	D gene	CDR3 protein	CDR3 DNA
TRBJ2-5	TRBV5-1	-	TRBD2	CASSWGLAEETQYF	TGCGCCAGCAGCTGGGGACTAGCAGAAGAGACCCAGTACTTC
TRBJ1-6	TRBV15	-	-	CATSRDRPPYNSPLHF	TGTGCCACCAGCAGAGACCGTCCCCCTTATAATTCACCCCTCCACTTT
TRBJ2-7	TRBV6-2/TRBV6-3	many	-	CASSHSYEQYF	TGTGCCAGCAGCCACTCCTACGAGCAGTACTTC
TRBJ1-2	TRBV5-4	few	-	CASSSTAYGYTF	TGTGCCAGCAGCTCGACAGCCTATGGCTACACCTTC
TRBJ2-4	TRBV20-1	-	-	CSARDLVGPGNIQYF	TGCAGTGCTAGAGATCTGGTAGGGCCGGGCAACATTCAGTACTTC
TRBJ2-2	TRBV10-2	-	-	CASSSGTGELFF	TGCGCCAGCTCATCGGGGACCGGGGAGCTGTTTTTT
TRBJ2-1	TRBV6-1	-	TRBD2	CASSPTRASGLNNEQFF	TGTGCCAGCAGTCCAACTAGGGCTAGCGGGCTTAACAATGAGCAGTTCTTC
TRBJ2-1	TRBV6-6	-	TRBD2	CASSYSGTSASNEQFF	TGTGCCAGCAGTTACTCAGGGACTAGCGCTTCCAATGAGCAGTTCTTC
TRBJ2-1	TRBV12-3/TRBV12-4	few	TRBD2	CASSLTGGADQFF	TGTGCCAGCAGTTTAACCGGGGGGGCTGATCAGTTCTTC
TRBJ2-1	TRBV20-1	-	TRBD2	CSAPGTSVNEQFF	TGCAGTGCCCCCGGGACTAGCGTTAATGAGCAGTTCTTC
TRBJ2-1	TRBV5-1	-	TRBD1	CASSLEQGLSYNEQFF	TGCGCCAGCAGCTTGGAACAGGGGCTCTCCTACAATGAGCAGTTCTTC